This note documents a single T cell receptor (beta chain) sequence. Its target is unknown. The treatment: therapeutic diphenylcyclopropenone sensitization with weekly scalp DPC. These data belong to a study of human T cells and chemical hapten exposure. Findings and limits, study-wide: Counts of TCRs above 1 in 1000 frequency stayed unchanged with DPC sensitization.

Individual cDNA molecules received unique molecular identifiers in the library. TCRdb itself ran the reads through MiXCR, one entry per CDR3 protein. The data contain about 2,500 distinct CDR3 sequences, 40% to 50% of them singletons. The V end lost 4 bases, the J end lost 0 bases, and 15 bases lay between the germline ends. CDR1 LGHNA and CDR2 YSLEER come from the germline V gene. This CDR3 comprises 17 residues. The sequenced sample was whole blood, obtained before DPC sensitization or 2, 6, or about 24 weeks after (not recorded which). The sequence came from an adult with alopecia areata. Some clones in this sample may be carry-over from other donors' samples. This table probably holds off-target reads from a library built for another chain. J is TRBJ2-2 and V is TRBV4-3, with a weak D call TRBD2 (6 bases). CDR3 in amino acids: CASSPWDWGANTGELFF. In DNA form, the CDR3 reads TGCGCCAGCAGCCCCTGGGACTGGGGCGCGAACACCGGGGAGCTGTTTTTT.